This T cell receptor beta chain emerged from a study of blood T cell repertoires in COVID-19 (TCRdb year 2020). About the investigation overall: The collaborator samples originated in the United States, Italy and Spain and spanned the acute and convalescent phases of COVID-19. The prospective study material was composed of cDNA or gDNA derived from T cells, B-cell-depleted T cells, or PBMCs. The dataset comprised deeply sampled blood TCRbeta repertoires from subjects exposed to, actively infected with, or recovered from COVID-19. The samples were drawn from two sources: the first 160 participants of the ongoing ImmuneRACE study, and approximately 1,300 subjects contributed by 6 global collaborators. A de-identified subject ID, COVID-19 status, age in years and sex were almost always included in the sample metadata. The repertoires were released in a freely available public database intended as a resource for research on the immune response to SARS-CoV-2. Where HLA class I and class II types were available, the types were taken from metadata supplied by the sample provider, not from assay-based typing. Study-wide findings and limitations: The quantity of clinical and demographic metadata differed by source and by participant and was supplied without curation.

TCRbeta CDR3 regions were amplified from genomic DNA by means of the immunoSEQ Assay, a bias-controlled multiplex PCR. As for how the authors treated the data: Nucleated cell counts per sample were estimated from amplification of reference gene primers within the assay. To quantify the absolute abundance of each unique TCRbeta CDR3 rearrangement, sequence reads were collapsed and filtered. For each sample, productive Simpson clonality was calculated as the square root of Simpson's diversity index over productive rearrangements. The table was pulled from immuneACCESS by TCRdb, which kept in-frame rearrangements only. Such tables lose some clones; where checked, under half of the loss comes from unresolved V genes, and the rest has no known cause. That table supplies the V and J calls and clone size; D and trimming were determined from the DNA. This sample comprises hundreds of thousands of clones, around 90% of them detected only once. The biggest ten clones account for around 1% of the sample.

V is cut back by 5 bases and J by 14 bases, with 8 bases in the junction unmatched. In the germline V gene (reference sequence), CDR1 corresponds to SEHNR and CDR2 to FQNEAQ. The CDR3 measures 12 amino acids from cysteine to phenylalanine. Only the CDR3 DNA stays, 36 bases, in frame from base 1. With regard to this clone: Its recognized antigen is unknown. Per-base qualities were not stored, and no clone one base away is much larger.

In the prospective study, participants were 18 to 89 years old, resided in about two dozen geographic areas of the United States, and were enrolled through a virtual design. In the prospective study, participants were assigned to cohorts based on the clinical history participants reported in a screening survey and a study questionnaire. Recovered participants in ImmuneRACE Cohort 3 were defined as having two consecutive negative NP/OP PCR tests, clearance from a healthcare professional, or resolution of symptoms. Each participant in the prospective study had whole blood, serum and a nasopharyngeal or oropharyngeal swab collected by mobile phlebotomists. Over an approximately 2-month period, participants in the prospective study had the option of providing additional blood draws and questionnaires. Blood samples from the prospective study were shipped frozen or at room temperature prior to DNA extraction.

Sequenced material: PBMCs or T cells enriched from blood (not recorded which). The chain employs TRBV7-9 and TRBJ1-4; 7 of the junction bases match TRBD1. The clonotype comes from a woman between 25 and 40 years old who had recovered from COVID-19. The DNA sequence is as follows: TGTGCCAGCAGCGCCCATTTACAGGGGCTGTTTTTT. Its amino acids are CASSAHLQGLFF.